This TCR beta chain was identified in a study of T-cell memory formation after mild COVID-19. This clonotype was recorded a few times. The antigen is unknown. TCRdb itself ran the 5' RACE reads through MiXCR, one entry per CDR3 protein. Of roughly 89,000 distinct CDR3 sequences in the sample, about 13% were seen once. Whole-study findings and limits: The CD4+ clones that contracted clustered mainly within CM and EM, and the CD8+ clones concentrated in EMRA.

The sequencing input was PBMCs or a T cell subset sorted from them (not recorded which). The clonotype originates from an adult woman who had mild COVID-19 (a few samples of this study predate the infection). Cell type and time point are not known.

The chain's CDR3 is CASSLYPTLLPEDTEAFF. CDR3 DNA sequence: TGTGCCAGCAGCTTGTACCCGACACTACTACCTGAAGACACTGAAGCTTTCTTT. The chain carries TRBV5-5 and TRBJ1-1, with D unclear. The CDR3 extends over 18 amino acids. Trimming removed 1 base from V and 3 bases from J, with 22 bases in between. Germline V gene data show CDR1 as SGHKS and CDR2 as YYEKEE (reference sequence).